These 11 T cell receptor beta chains originate from one sample sequenced in a study of blood T cell repertoires in COVID-19. Sequenced by immunoSEQ multiplex PCR; TCRdb stores in-frame clones only, minus some. This table has about 300,000 clones, more than 70% appearing once. The sequenced sample was peripheral blood. These receptors came from a woman aged 45-60 years with acute or convalescent COVID-19.

The V and J genes are TRBV7-3 and TRBJ2-3, with D unresolved. The CDR3 runs 14 residues. V was clipped by 2 bases and J by 5 bases, with 11 bases between them. The germline V gene has CDR1 SGHTA and CDR2 FQGTGA. CDR3 in amino acids: CASSLFGQEDTQYF. CDR3 DNA sequence: TGTGCCAGCAGCTTATTTGGCCAAGAAGATACGCAGTATTTT.

The chain joins TRBV18 to TRBJ1-2, with 7 positions matching TRBD1. This CDR3 comprises 12 residues. Germline values: CDR1 KGHSH, CDR2 LQKENI. V trimming: 4 bases; J trimming: 6 bases; junction bases outside the gene matches: 2. The CDR3 protein is CASSLGQDGYTF. The CDR3 DNA reads as TGTGCCAGCTCACTCGGACAGGATGGCTACACCTTC.

There are a few counts of this clone. This chain uses TRBV6-6 with TRBJ2-7; 11 nucleotides match TRBD2. With 2 bases clipped from V and 3 bases from J, the junction kept 6 bases outside the gene matches. The V gene's germline CDR1 is MNHNY and CDR2 SVGAGI (reference sequence). This CDR3 is 16 amino acids long. DNA of the CDR3: TGTGCCAGCAGTTACGAGGGGACTAGCGGACACTACGAGCAGTACTTC. Its protein product is CASSYEGTSGHYEQYF.

This chain connects TRBV29-1 to TRBJ1-1; D not certain. The V and J ends lost 6 bases and 4 bases respectively, with 15 bases between them. CDR1 and CDR2 from the germline V gene are SQVTM and ANQGSEA. The CDR3 length is 13 residues. CDR3 sequence (DNA): TGCAGCGTCAGAGGCAGATTCGGCACTGAAGCTTTCTTT. It yields the protein CSVRGRFGTEAFF. Combining the CDR3 with reference TRBV29-1 and TRBJ1-1 gives the whole variable domain SAVISQKPSRDICQRGTSLTIQCQVDSQVTMMFWYRQQPGQSLTLIATANQGSEATYESGFVIDKFPISRPNLTFSTLTVSNMSPEDSSIYLCSVRGRFGTEAFFGQGTRLTVV.

This clone has just a few counts. This rearrangement joins TRBV28 to TRBJ1-6, with D possibly being TRBD1 (5 bases). The CDR3 sequence is 15 residues long. Germline V gene data show CDR1 as MDHEN and CDR2 as SYDVKM. Trimming took off 7 bases at V and 6 bases at J, with 16 bases between the two ends. In DNA, the CDR3 is TGTGCCAGCATCCTAGAGACAGCCTCTAATTCACCCCTCCACTTT. Translating gives CASILETASNSPLHF.

The chain has TRBV3-1 (or the pseudogene TRBV3-2) and TRBJ1-6; possible D gene TRBD1, 6 bases. Germline V gene data show CDR1 as LGHDT and CDR2 as YNNKEL (reference sequence). This CDR3 has 12 residues. Trimming cost V 6 bases and J 10 bases, with 10 bases left between them. Here the CDR3 reads CASRQGHSPLHF. CDR3 DNA sequence: TGTGCCAGCAGACAGGGCCACTCACCCCTCCACTTT.

This clone is a singleton in its sample. CDR3: CASSQTGQETQYF. DNA for the CDR3: TGCGCCAGCAGCCAAACAGGGCAAGAGACCCAGTACTTC. J is TRBJ2-5 and V is TRBV4-3, with D maybe TRBD1 (6 bases). CDR1 LGHNA and CDR2 YSLEER come from the germline V gene. Deletions cut 2 bases from V and 2 bases from J, with 6 bases between. The CDR3 length is 13 residues.

V and J are TRBV10-2 and TRBJ1-1; a possible D gene is TRBD1 (5 bases). There are 11 residues in the CDR3. The germline gives CDR1 WSHSY, CDR2 SAAADI. Trimming shortened V by 6 bases and J by 5 bases, and 7 bases separated the two germline ends. The DNA of the CDR3 is TGCGCCAGCAGGGACACTACTGAAGCTTTCTTT. Protein sequence: CASRDTTEAFF.

This sequence joins TRBV10-3 and TRBJ2-7, with 7 bases lining up with TRBD1. Germline V gene lookup returns CDR1 ENHRY and CDR2 SYGVKD. The CDR3 is made up of 12 amino acids. J gave up 4 bases and V 6 bases, and 3 bases lay outside the gene matches. This CDR3 reads CAIRAQGYEQYF. CDR3 bases: TGTGCCATCAGGGCACAGGGGTACGAGCAGTACTTC.

The chain couples TRBV7-8 to TRBJ2-2; D is ambiguous. Trimming took off 4 bases at V and 0 bases at J, with 12 bases between the two ends. Germline V lookup: CDR1 SGHVS, CDR2 FQNEAQ. This CDR3 contains 16 residues. The DNA for the CDR3 is TGTGCCAGCAGCTCCGAGACATATTCGAACACCGGGGAGCTGTTTTTT. Its translation is CASSSETYSNTGELFF.

CDR3 DNA: TGTGCCAGCAGTGACCTTGGGGGCGCGGGCACTGAAGCTTTCTTT. This codes for CASSDLGGAGTEAFF. This chain connects TRBV6-1 to TRBJ1-1; a weak D match, TRBD1 (6 bases). V was pared by 3 bases and J by 4 bases, with 15 bases between. Germline-derived CDR1 and CDR2 are MNHNS and SASEGT. CDR3 length: 15 amino acids.